Shown below are 25 T cell receptor beta chains from a single sample sequenced in a study of T-cell reconstitution after alpha-beta-depleted transplantation in children. Researchers prepared the TCRbeta library using unique molecular identifiers, the study reports. TCRdb re-called the PCR reads with MiXCR, one entry per CDR3 protein. Of around 680,000 distinct CDR3 sequences listed, around a sixth are singletons. The specimen was PBMCs from the stem cell graft donor, collected from the stem cell graft. Every receptor here comes from a human donor who donated a stem cell graft to a child with acute myeloid leukemia.

Many counts were recorded for this clonotype. The chain combines TRBV12-3 or TRBV12-4 with TRBJ2-1; 12 positions agree with TRBD2. Trimming removed 6 bases from V and 0 bases from J; junction bases left unmatched: 3. The CDR3 totals 16 residues. The CDR3 here is CASSTSGGYSYNEQFF. The CDR3 DNA is TGTGCCAGCAGCACTAGCGGGGGGTACTCCTACAATGAGCAGTTCTTC.

This clonotype has at least ten counts. This chain joins TRBV5-1 and TRBJ1-1; possible D gene TRBD1, 6 bases. Trimming cost V 2 bases and J 7 bases, with 15 bases left between them. Germline lookup yields CDR1 SGHRS and CDR2 YFSETQ. The CDR3 is 14 residues long. CDR3 amino acids: CASSFIGTPNEAFF. CDR3 DNA sequence: TGCGCCAGCAGCTTCATCGGGACACCTAATGAAGCTTTCTTT.

This clonotype came up many times. The chain has TRBV27 and TRBJ1-5; weak D call: TRBD1 (5 bases). CDR3 length: 12 amino acids. The V end lost 5 bases, the J end lost 3 bases, and 5 bases lay between the germline ends. CDR1 is MNHEY, CDR2 SMNVEV, per germline (reference sequence). CDR3 sequence reads: CASSGTNQPQHF. As DNA, the CDR3 is TGTGCCAGCAGTGGGACCAATCAGCCCCAGCATTTT.

This clonotype was picked up many times. The chain recombines TRBV18 with TRBJ1-2, with 10 bases identical to TRBD1. CDR3 length: 13 residues. V gave up 5 bases and J gave up 6 bases; unmatched junction bases: 3. Germline CDR1 KGHSH, CDR2 LQKENI. The CDR3 DNA reads as TGTGCCAGCTCATACGGGACAGGGGATGGCTACACCTTC. Its translation: CASSYGTGDGYTF. Complete variable domain (other parts from reference TRBV18 and TRBJ1-2): NAGVMQNPRHLVRRRGQEARLRCSPMKGHSHVYWYRQLPEEGLKFMVYLQKENIIDESGMPKERFSAEFPKEGPSILRIQQVVRGDSAAYFCASSYGTGDGYTFGSGTRLTVV.

The table lists this clonotype with many counts. The rearrangement joins TRBV20-1 to TRBJ2-2; a possible D gene is TRBD1 (5 bases). Germline values: CDR1 DFQATT, CDR2 SNEGSKA (reference sequence). The CDR3 contains 16 residues. With 4 bases removed from V and 0 bases from J, the gap between germline ends came to 15 bases. CDR3 bases: TGCAGTGCTAAACGAAGACAGACAACGAACACCGGGGAGCTGTTTTTT. Protein sequence: CSAKRRQTTNTGELFF.

The chain joins TRBV5-5 to TRBJ2-5; D is possibly TRBD2 (5 bases). The V gene lost 5 bases and the J gene lost 3 bases, with 14 bases spanning the gap. Germline CDR1 and CDR2: SGHKS and YYEKEE (reference sequence). This CDR3 comprises 14 residues. This chain's CDR3 is CASSDIRGEETQYF. For the CDR3, the DNA is TGTGCCAGCAGTGACATTCGGGGAGAAGAGACCCAGTACTTC.

This clonotype was recorded at least ten times. The rearrangement links TRBV6-2 or TRBV6-3 to TRBJ2-7; TRBD2 is a possible D gene (5 bases). Germline V gene sequence: CDR1 MNHEY, CDR2 SVGEGT. This CDR3 has 12 amino acids. V was pared by 8 bases and J by 12 bases, with 20 bases between. CDR3 region: CASGQFGGHPYF. DNA for the CDR3: TGTGCCAGCGGCCAATTCGGCGGGCACCCGTACTTC.

This clonotype was seen many times. The gene calls are TRBV7-2 and TRBJ2-1; tentatively, D is TRBD2 (7 bases). The ends were cut back, 2 bases at V and 9 bases at J, with 17 bases in the middle. There are 15 residues in the CDR3. Germline-derived CDR1 and CDR2 are SGHTA and FQGNSA. CDR3 sequence (DNA): TGTGCCAGCAGCTTATCGCGGGGGCAGTGGGGTGAGCAGTTCTTC. It translates to CASSLSRGQWGEQFF.

The chain carries TRBV7-2 and TRBJ1-5; perhaps TRBD1 as D (5 bases). This CDR3 is 15 amino acids long. The V end lost 5 bases, the J end lost 5 bases, and 16 bases lay between the germline ends. Germline V gene data show CDR1 as SGHTA and CDR2 as FQGNSA. The CDR3 is CASSLGGGGYQPQHF. DNA of the CDR3: TGTGCCAGCAGCCTAGGCGGGGGGGGTTATCAGCCCCAGCATTTT.

A word on this clonotype: This may be a read error: a much more frequent sequence differs by one nucleotide. The V call is TRBV7-2, the J call TRBJ2-3; no clear D. The CDR3 length is 14 residues. Germline CDR1 is SGHTA and CDR2 is FQGNSA. Deletions cut 5 bases from V and 5 bases from J, with 14 bases between. The DNA of the CDR3 is TGTGCCAGCAGCCAGACGAACAAGCGAGATACGCAGTATTTT. As protein: CASSQTNKRDTQYF.

This clonotype was detected many times. The chain uses TRBV29-1 and TRBJ2-1; no reliable D call. The germline V and J ends were trimmed by 7 bases and 7 bases, with 14 bases remaining between them. Germline V gene sequence: CDR1 SQVTM, CDR2 ANQGSEA. This CDR3 contains 12 residues. The CDR3 DNA reads as TGCAGCGCCCGAAGTGGCCCTAATGAGCAGTTCTTC. Translating gives CSARSGPNEQFF.

This clonotype was counted ten times or more. The chain employs TRBV12-3 or TRBV12-4 and TRBJ2-5; D remains unclear. The CDR3 has 13 residues. Trimming stripped 4 bases from V and 5 bases from J, with 11 bases between. In DNA form, the CDR3 reads TGTGCCAGCAGTTCATCCGCGGCCGAGACCCAGTACTTC. Translating it yields CASSSSAAETQYF.

Regarding this clonotype: This may be a read error, as it is one base from a much larger clone. The chain has TRBV27 and TRBJ1-5; D gene ambiguous. Trimming cost V 4 bases and J 5 bases, with 9 bases left between them. Germline V lookup: CDR1 MNHEY, CDR2 SMNVEV (reference sequence). The CDR3 totals 13 residues. The DNA for the CDR3 is TGTGCCAGCAGTTGGGCTCTGGATCAGCCCCAGCATTTT. Its translation: CASSWALDQPQHF.

In its sample, this clonotype was seen a few times. CDR3 in amino acids: CASILAGGGDTQYF. In DNA, the CDR3 is TGTGCCAGCATATTAGCGGGGGGCGGGGATACGCAGTATTTT. This chain uses TRBV12-3 or TRBV12-4 with TRBJ2-3; 10 bases line up with TRBD2. The junction had 7 bases not matched to a gene; V was cut back by 7 bases and J by 6 bases. The CDR3 is 14 residues long.

This clonotype was counted only a few times. The rearrangement joins TRBV4-1 to TRBJ2-2, with D perhaps TRBD1 (5 bases). The CDR3 sequence is 15 residues long. Trimming removed 3 bases at V and 7 bases at J, with 15 bases between. Germline V gives CDR1 MGHRA, CDR2 YSYEKL. Here the CDR3 DNA reads TGCGCCAGCAGCCATAGTCAGGGATTGGACGGGGAGCTGTTTTTT. Protein sequence: CASSHSQGLDGELFF.

The chain recombines TRBV20-1 with TRBJ2-1; the match to TRBD2 covers 10 bases. V gave up 1 base and J gave up 6 bases; unmatched junction bases: 6. Germline V gene lookup returns CDR1 DFQATT and CDR2 SNEGSKA (reference sequence). The CDR3 runs to 15 residues. The CDR3 reads CSARVGSGGGNEQFF. The CDR3 nucleotides are TGCAGTGCTAGAGTCGGAAGCGGGGGGGGCAATGAGCAGTTCTTC.

Only a few counts were recorded for this clonotype. This sequence joins TRBV29-1 and TRBJ1-1; D is unresolved. V lost 3 bases and J 0 bases, leaving 5 bases between the germline ends. Germline assignment: CDR1 SQVTM and CDR2 ANQGSEA. This CDR3 spans 12 amino acids. Written as DNA, the CDR3 is TGCAGCGTTGACAGAGTGAACACTGAAGCTTTCTTT. Its protein is CSVDRVNTEAFF. The full variable domain, completed using reference TRBV29-1 and TRBJ1-1, is SAVISQKPSRDICQRGTSLTIQCQVDSQVTMMFWYRQQPGQSLTLIATANQGSEATYESGFVIDKFPISRPNLTFSTLTVSNMSPEDSSIYLCSVDRVNTEAFFGQGTRLTVV.

The chain carries TRBV10-2 and TRBJ2-2; 9 nucleotides match TRBD1. The germline V gene encodes CDR1 WSHSY and CDR2 SAAADI. The length of the CDR3 is 17 residues. Germline trimming cut 3 bases from V and 7 bases from J; bases unmatched to any gene: 12. CDR3 sequence (DNA): TGCGCCAGCAGTGAAGGGGTAGGGACAGGGCTGTTCGGGGAGCTGTTTTTT. Translation: CASSEGVGTGLFGELFF.

This clonotype was seen repeatedly, ten times or more. The chain uses TRBV20-1 and TRBJ1-2, with a weak D call TRBD1 (5 bases). Germline CDR1 and CDR2: DFQATT and SNEGSKA (reference sequence). CDR3 size: 14 residues. V lost 3 bases to trimming and J lost 0 bases, with 11 bases between them. CDR3: CSASREDTNYGYTF. For the CDR3, the DNA is TGCAGTGCTAGTAGGGAGGACACTAACTATGGCTACACCTTC.

The chain couples TRBV3-1 to TRBJ2-7, with D uncertain. The germline gives CDR1 LGHDT, CDR2 YNNKEL (reference sequence). V was pared by 10 bases and J by 4 bases, with 14 bases between. This CDR3 region has 12 residues. CDR3 sequence reads: CATASSVYEQYF. DNA for the CDR3: TGTGCCACAGCCTCCTCAGTGTACGAGCAGTACTTC.

Many counts were recorded for this clonotype. This chain joins TRBV5-1 and TRBJ2-1, with D perhaps TRBD2 (6 bases). The CDR3 extends over 17 amino acids. Germline values: CDR1 SGHRS, CDR2 YFSETQ. Trimming pared 3 bases from V and 7 bases from J, leaving 23 bases between. In nucleotides, the CDR3 is TGCGCCAGCAGCTCTAGGCGTAGCGGCCCGGGGTGGAATGAGCAGTTCTTC. This gives the protein CASSSRRSGPGWNEQFF.

This clonotype was seen repeatedly, ten times or more. The J gene is TRBJ1-5, the V gene TRBV4-3, with D perhaps matching TRBD1 (5 bases). The CDR3 spans 15 residues. CDR1 and CDR2 from the germline V gene are LGHNA and YSLEER. V was trimmed by 0 bases and J by 6 bases, leaving 12 bases between them. Here the CDR3 DNA reads TGCGCCAGCAGCCAAGATGGGGGAGCCGGTCAGCCCCAGCATTTT. It specifies CASSQDGGAGQPQHF.

This clonotype was detected ten times or more. The chain links TRBV20-1 to TRBJ2-5; unclear D gene. Germline loops: CDR1 DFQATT, CDR2 SNEGSKA (reference sequence). The CDR3 contains 12 residues. The germline V and J ends were trimmed by 7 bases and 2 bases, with 11 bases remaining between them. CDR3 in amino acids: CSEKRQQETQYF. The CDR3 bases are TGCAGTGAAAAAAGACAACAAGAGACCCAGTACTTC.

This clonotype has only one observation. The gene calls are TRBV21-1 and TRBJ2-6. TRBV21-1 is classified as a pseudogene. The CDR3 spans 17 residues. The CDR3 sequence: CASSKEGPCSGANVLTF. In DNA form, the CDR3 reads TGTGCCAGCAGCAAAGAAGGACCGTGCTCTGGGGCCAACGTCCTGACTTTC.

This clonotype occurred many times. The rearrangement links TRBV20-1 to TRBJ2-3, with D maybe TRBD2 (5 bases). This CDR3 has 15 residues. Trimming shortened V by 0 bases and J by 4 bases, and 14 bases separated the two germline ends. Germline V gene lookup returns CDR1 DFQATT and CDR2 SNEGSKA (reference sequence). CDR3 sequence: CSARDLTGSADTQYF. CDR3 DNA sequence: TGCAGTGCTAGAGATCTGACGGGGTCCGCAGATACGCAGTATTTT.